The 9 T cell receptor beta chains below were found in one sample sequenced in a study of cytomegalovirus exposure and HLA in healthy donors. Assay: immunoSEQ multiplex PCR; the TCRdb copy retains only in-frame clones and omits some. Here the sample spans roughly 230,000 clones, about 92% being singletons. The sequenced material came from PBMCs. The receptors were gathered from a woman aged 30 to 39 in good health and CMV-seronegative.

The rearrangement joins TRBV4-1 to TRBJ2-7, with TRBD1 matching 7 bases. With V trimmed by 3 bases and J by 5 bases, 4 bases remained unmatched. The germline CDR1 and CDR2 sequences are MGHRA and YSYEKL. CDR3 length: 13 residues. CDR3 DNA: TGCGCCAGCAGCCAGACAGGGTCACACGAGCAGTACTTC. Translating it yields CASSQTGSHEQYF.

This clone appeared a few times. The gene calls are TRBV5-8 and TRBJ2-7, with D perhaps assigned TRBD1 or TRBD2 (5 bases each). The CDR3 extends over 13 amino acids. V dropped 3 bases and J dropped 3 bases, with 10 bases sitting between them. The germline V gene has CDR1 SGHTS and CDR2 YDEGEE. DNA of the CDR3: TGTGCCAGCAGCTACGGGGCTGACTACGAGCAGTACTTC. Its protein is CASSYGADYEQYF.

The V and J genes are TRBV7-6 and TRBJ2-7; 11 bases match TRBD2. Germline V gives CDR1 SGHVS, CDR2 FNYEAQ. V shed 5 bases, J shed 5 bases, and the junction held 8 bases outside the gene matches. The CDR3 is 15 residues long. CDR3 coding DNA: TGTGCCAGCAGCCCTACTAGCGGGAGTTACGACGAGCAGTACTTC. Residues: CASSPTSGSYDEQYF.

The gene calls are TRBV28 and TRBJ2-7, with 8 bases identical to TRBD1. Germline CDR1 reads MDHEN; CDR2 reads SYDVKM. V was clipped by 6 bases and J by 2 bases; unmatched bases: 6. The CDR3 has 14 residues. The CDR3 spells CASSRGLPPYEQYF. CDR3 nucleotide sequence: TGTGCCAGCAGCAGGGGGCTCCCACCCTACGAGCAGTACTTC.

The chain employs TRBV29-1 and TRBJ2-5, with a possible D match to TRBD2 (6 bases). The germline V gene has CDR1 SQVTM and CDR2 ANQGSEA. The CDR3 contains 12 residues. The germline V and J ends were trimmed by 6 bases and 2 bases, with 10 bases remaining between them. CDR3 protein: CSVRDAQETQYF. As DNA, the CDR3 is TGCAGCGTGCGGGACGCACAAGAGACCCAGTACTTC.

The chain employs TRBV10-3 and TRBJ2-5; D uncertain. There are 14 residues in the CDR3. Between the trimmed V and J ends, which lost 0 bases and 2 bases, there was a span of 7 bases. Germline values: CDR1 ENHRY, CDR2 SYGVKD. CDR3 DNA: TGTGCCATCAGTGAGTCGAGCGTGCAAGAGACCCAGTACTTC. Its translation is CAISESSVQETQYF.

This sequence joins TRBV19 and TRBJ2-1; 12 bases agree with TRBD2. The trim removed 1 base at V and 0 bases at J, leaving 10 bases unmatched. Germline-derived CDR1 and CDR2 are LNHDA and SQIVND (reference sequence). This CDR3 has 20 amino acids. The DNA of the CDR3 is TGTGCCAGTAGTATAGGAGGCGGGCTAGCGGGGGGGACCTCCTACAATGAGCAGTTCTTC. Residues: CASSIGGGLAGGTSYNEQFF.

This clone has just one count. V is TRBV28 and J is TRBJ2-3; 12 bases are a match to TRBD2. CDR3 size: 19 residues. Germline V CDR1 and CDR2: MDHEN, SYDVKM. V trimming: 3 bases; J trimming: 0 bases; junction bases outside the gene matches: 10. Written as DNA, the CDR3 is TGTGCCAGCAGTTTTGGGCTAGCGGGAGGGCCTTTAAGCACAGATACGCAGTATTTT. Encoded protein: CASSFGLAGGPLSTDTQYF.

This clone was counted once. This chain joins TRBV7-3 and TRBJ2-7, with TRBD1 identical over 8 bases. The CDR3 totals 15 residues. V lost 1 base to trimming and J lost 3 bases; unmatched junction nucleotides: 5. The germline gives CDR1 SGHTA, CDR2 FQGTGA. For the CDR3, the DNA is TGTGCCAGCAGCTTAAGAGGACAGGGAAACTACGAGCAGTACTTC. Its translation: CASSLRGQGNYEQYF.